The present T cell receptor beta chain was sequenced within a study of blood T cell repertoires in COVID-19 (dated by TCRdb to the early 2020s). Study-wide context: The collaborator samples originated in the United States, Italy and Spain and spanned the acute and convalescent phases of COVID-19. The prospective study material was composed of cDNA or gDNA derived from T cells, B-cell-depleted T cells, or PBMCs. Subjects who had been exposed to COVID-19, were actively infected with it, or had recovered from it provided the deeply sampled blood TCRbeta repertoires that made up the dataset. The repertoires were released in a freely available public database intended as a resource for research on the immune response to SARS-CoV-2. The samples were drawn from two sources: the first 160 participants of the ongoing ImmuneRACE study, and 1,000 to 1,500 subjects contributed by 6 global collaborators. Nearly every sample came with metadata listing a de-identified subject ID, COVID-19 status, age in years and sex. Where available, HLA class I and class II types were obtained from metadata supplied by the sample provider rather than from assay-based typing. Results the study describes overall, beyond this receptor: How much clinical and demographic metadata was included differed by source and by participant, and the metadata was provided uncurated.

TCRbeta CDR3 regions were amplified from genomic DNA using the immunoSEQ Assay, a bias-controlled multiplex PCR. The published analysis was carried out like this. Nucleated cell counts per sample were estimated from amplification of reference gene primers within the assay. Sequence reads were collapsed and filtered to measure the absolute abundance of every unique TCRbeta CDR3 rearrangement. For each sample, productive Simpson clonality was calculated as the square root of Simpson's diversity index over productive rearrangements. TCRdb provides this immuneACCESS table in a form limited to in-frame rearrangements. Some clones are lacking; in checked studies, under half of them reflect an unresolved V gene, and why the rest are absent is not known. D and trimming were read from the DNA, whereas the V and J calls and clone size are those reported in that table. The sample yields about 310,000 clones; around 87% were counted once. About 4.5% of the sample goes to the ten largest clones.

Details on this clone: Its antigen target is currently unknown. The record has no base qualities; no much larger clone is one base away.

The CDR3 goes from the cysteine to the phenylalanine over 13 residues. Only the CDR3 portion is preserved as DNA: 39 bases, with reading frame beginning at the first base. At the junction V is shortened by 10 bases and J by 0 bases, with 12 bases in between. The germline V gene specifies MDHEN as CDR1 and SYDVKM as CDR2. Participants in the prospective study were enrolled through a virtual design, were aged about 18 to 89 years, and lived in about two dozen United States geographic areas. Cohort assignment in the prospective study relied on participant-reported clinical history from a screening survey and a study questionnaire. Each participant in the prospective study had whole blood, serum and a nasopharyngeal or oropharyngeal swab collected by mobile phlebotomists. Participants in the prospective study had the option to provide additional blood draws and questionnaires over a roughly two-month period. Before DNA extraction, blood samples from the prospective study were shipped at room temperature or frozen.

The chain couples TRBV28 to TRBJ1-1; 6 matching bases give a weak D call of TRBD1. The receptor was derived from a woman aged 18-29 years with acute COVID-19. Sequenced: PBMCs or T cells enriched from blood (not recorded which). CDR3 sequence: CATKGTLNTEAFF. The sequenced DNA: TGTGCCACCAAGGGGACATTGAACACTGAAGCTTTCTTT.